This T cell receptor beta chain was recovered during a study of response to subunit inactivated influenza vaccine. Study-level results: Only a handful of new T cells, the authors suggested, are recruited with each seasonal influenza vaccination.

In its sample, this clonotype was seen a few times. Its antigen is undetermined. The CDR3 covers 15 residues. The V gene end was trimmed by 6 bases and the J gene end by 4 bases; junction bases not matched to a gene: 10. From germline, CDR1 is SGHTA and CDR2 FQGNSA. TCRdb fed the RT-PCR reads into MiXCR, producing one record per CDR3 protein. The table has around 580,000 distinct CDR3 sequences, 11% to 15% seen once; the top ten hold approximately 10%. The source was PBMCs from blood, collected about 13 days after vaccination. The TCR comes from a man aged 50 to 59 who received an inactivated influenza vaccine. The V call is TRBV7-2, the J call TRBJ1-1; 8 nucleotides match TRBD1. DNA of the CDR3: TGTGCCAGCAGACGCGAACAGGGGGTTTTCACTGAAGCTTTCTTT. Protein product: CASRREQGVFTEAFF.